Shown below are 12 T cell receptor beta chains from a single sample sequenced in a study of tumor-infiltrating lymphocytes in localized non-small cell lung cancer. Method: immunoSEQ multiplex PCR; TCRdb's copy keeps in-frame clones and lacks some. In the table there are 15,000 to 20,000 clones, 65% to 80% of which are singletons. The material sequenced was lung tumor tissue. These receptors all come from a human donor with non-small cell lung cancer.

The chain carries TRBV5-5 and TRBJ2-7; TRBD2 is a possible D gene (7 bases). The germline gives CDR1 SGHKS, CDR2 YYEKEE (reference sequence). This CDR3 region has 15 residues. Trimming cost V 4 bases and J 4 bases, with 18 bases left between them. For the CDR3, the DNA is TGTGCCAGCAGCCGGGGGGCGGGAGCGGGTTACGAGCAGTACTTC. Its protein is CASSRGAGAGYEQYF.

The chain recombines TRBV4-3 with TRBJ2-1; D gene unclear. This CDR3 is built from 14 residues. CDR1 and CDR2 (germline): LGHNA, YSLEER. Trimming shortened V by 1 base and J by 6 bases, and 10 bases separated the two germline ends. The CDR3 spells CASSQVADRNEQFF. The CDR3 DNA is TGCGCCAGCAGCCAAGTTGCTGACCGCAATGAGCAGTTCTTC.

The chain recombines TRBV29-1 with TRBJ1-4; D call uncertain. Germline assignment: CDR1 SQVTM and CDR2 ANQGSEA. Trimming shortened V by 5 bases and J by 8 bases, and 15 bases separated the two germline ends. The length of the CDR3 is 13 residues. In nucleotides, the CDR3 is TGCAGCGTTCTCACCTACAGTGGCGAAAAACTGTTTTTT. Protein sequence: CSVLTYSGEKLFF.

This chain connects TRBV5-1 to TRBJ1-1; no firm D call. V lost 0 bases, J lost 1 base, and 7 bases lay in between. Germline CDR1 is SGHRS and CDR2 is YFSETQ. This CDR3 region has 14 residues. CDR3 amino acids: CASSLAFPNTEAFF. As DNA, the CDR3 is TGCGCCAGCAGCTTGGCTTTCCCGAACACTGAAGCTTTCTTT.

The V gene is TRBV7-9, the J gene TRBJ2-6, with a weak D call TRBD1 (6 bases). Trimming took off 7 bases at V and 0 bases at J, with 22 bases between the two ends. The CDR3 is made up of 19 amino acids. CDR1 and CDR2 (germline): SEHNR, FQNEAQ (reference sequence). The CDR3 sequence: CASTPSPTGLLSGANVLTF. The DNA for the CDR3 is TGTGCCAGCACCCCTTCCCCCACAGGGCTCCTCTCTGGGGCCAACGTCCTGACTTTC. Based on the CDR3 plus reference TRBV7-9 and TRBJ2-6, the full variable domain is DTGVSQNPRHKITKRGQNVTFRCDPISEHNRLYWYRQTLGQGPEFLTYFQNEAQLEKSRLLSDRFSAERPKGSFSTLEIQRTEQGDSAMYLCASTPSPTGLLSGANVLTFGAGSRLTVL.

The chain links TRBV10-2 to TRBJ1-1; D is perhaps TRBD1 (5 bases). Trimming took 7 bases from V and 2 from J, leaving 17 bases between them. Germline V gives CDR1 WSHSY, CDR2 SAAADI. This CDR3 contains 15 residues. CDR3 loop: CASKKLGTENTEAFF. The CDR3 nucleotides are TGCGCCAGCAAGAAGTTAGGGACTGAAAACACTGAAGCTTTCTTT.

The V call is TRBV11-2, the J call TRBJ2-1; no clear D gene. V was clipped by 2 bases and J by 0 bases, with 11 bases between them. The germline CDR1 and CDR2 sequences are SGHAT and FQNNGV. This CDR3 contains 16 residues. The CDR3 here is CASSLSSRISYNEQFF. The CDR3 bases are TGTGCCAGCAGCTTATCCTCCCGTATCTCCTACAATGAGCAGTTCTTC.

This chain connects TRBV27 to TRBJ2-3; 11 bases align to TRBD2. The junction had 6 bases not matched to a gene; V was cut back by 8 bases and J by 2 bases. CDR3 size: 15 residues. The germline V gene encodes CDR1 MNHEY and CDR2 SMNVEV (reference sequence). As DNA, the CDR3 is TGTGCCAGCTCGGGGACTAGCGGAATCACAGATACGCAGTATTTT. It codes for CASSGTSGITDTQYF.

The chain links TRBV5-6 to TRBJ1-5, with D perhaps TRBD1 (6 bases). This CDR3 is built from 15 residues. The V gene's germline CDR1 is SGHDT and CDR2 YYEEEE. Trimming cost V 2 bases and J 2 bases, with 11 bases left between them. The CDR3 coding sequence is TGTGCCAGCAGCTTAGGGGGGGAGGGCAATCAGCCCCAGCATTTT. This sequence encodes CASSLGGEGNQPQHF.

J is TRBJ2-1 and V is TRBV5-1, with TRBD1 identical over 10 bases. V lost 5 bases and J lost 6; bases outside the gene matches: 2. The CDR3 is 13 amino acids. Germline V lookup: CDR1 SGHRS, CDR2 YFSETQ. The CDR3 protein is CASRRTGGNEQFF. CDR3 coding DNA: TGCGCCAGCAGGCGGACAGGGGGCAATGAGCAGTTCTTC.

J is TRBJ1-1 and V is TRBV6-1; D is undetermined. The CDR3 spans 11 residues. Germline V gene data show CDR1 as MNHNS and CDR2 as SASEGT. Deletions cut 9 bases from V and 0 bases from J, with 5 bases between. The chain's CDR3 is CASTVNTEAFF. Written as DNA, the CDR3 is TGTGCCAGTACCGTGAACACTGAAGCTTTCTTT.

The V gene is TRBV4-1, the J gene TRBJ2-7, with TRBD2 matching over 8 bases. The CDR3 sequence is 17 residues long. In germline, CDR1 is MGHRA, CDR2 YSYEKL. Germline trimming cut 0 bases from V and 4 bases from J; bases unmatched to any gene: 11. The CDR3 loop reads CASSQDRGGRNAYEQYF. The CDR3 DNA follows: TGCGCCAGCAGCCAAGATCGCGGCGGGAGGAACGCTTACGAGCAGTACTTC.